The 28 T cell receptor beta chains presented below share a single source sample, sequenced in a study of T cell responses to AZD1222 COVID-19 vaccine. Repertoires were generated with immunoSEQ multiplex PCR, while TCRdb's copy carries only in-frame clones and drops some. The data contain 150,000 to 200,000 clones, roughly 94% of them singletons. The sequenced sample was peripheral blood, obtained on day 0 of AZD1222 vaccination. These TCRs come from an adult in good health.

V and J are TRBV4-1 and TRBJ2-1; 9 bases align to TRBD2. This CDR3 comprises 16 residues. After removal of 0 bases from V and 8 bases from J, the junction contained 8 bases not matched to a gene. Per the germline V gene, CDR1 is MGHRA and CDR2 is YSYEKL. CDR3 sequence reads: CASSQDPGSGSDEQFF. CDR3 DNA sequence: TGCGCCAGCAGCCAAGACCCCGGTAGCGGGAGCGATGAGCAGTTCTTC.

This clone was seen only once. J is TRBJ2-5 and V is TRBV5-1; 7 bases fit TRBD2. CDR1 SGHRS and CDR2 YFSETQ come from the germline V gene. CDR3 length: 13 residues. Trimming took 7 bases from V and 5 from J; bases not matched to a gene: 8. CDR3 protein: CASEREVGETQYF. In DNA form, the CDR3 reads TGCGCCAGCGAGCGGGAAGTGGGGGAGACCCAGTACTTC.

V usage is TRBV12-3 or TRBV12-4 and J usage is TRBJ2-1; no clear D gene. The V end lost 6 bases, the J end lost 9 bases, and 12 bases lay between the germline ends. The CDR3 has 12 amino acids. CDR3: CASSSSRLEQFF. Written as DNA, the CDR3 is TGTGCCAGCAGCTCGAGTCGACTTGAGCAGTTCTTC.

This chain links TRBV10-3 with TRBJ2-3, with 16 bases aligning to TRBD2. This CDR3 comprises 18 residues. J lost 0 bases, V lost 5 bases, and 5 bases had no gene match. Germline CDR1 ENHRY, CDR2 SYGVKD. CDR3 sequence: CAISTGLAGGGSTDTQYF. DNA for the CDR3: TGTGCCATCAGTACGGGACTAGCGGGAGGGGGGAGCACAGATACGCAGTATTTT.

The gene calls are TRBV4-1 and TRBJ2-7; the match to TRBD1 covers 7 bases. Trimming took 4 bases from V and 9 from J; bases not matched to a gene: 12. The CDR3 covers 14 residues. The germline V gene encodes CDR1 MGHRA and CDR2 YSYEKL. The chain's CDR3 is CASSPYQGDTRQYF. As DNA, the CDR3 is TGCGCCAGCAGCCCTTATCAGGGGGACACGAGGCAGTACTTC.

The chain joins TRBV5-1 to TRBJ2-2; the match to TRBD2 covers 9 bases. Germline assignment: CDR1 SGHRS and CDR2 YFSETQ. This CDR3 contains 16 residues. Trimming took 2 bases from V and 5 from J; bases not matched to a gene: 7. In DNA form, the CDR3 reads TGCGCCAGCAGCTTCTTAGCGGGAGTTGGGACCGGGGAGCTGTTTTTT. Protein product: CASSFLAGVGTGELFF.

The V and J genes are TRBV5-1 and TRBJ1-4; TRBD1 is a possible D gene (5 bases). The CDR3 is made up of 15 amino acids. Per germline, CDR1 SGHRS and CDR2 YFSETQ. Between the trimmed V and J ends, which lost 4 bases and 7 bases, there was a span of 17 bases. The CDR3 here is CASSPGGSVAEKLFF. In nucleotides, the CDR3 is TGCGCCAGCAGCCCTGGGGGGTCGGTAGCTGAAAAACTGTTTTTT.

This chain uses TRBV9 with TRBJ2-7; tentative D call: TRBD1 (5 bases). Trimming left V 0 bases short and J 6 bases short, with 10 bases between. From germline, CDR1 is SGDLS and CDR2 YYNGEE. The CDR3 has 13 residues. This chain's CDR3 is CASSVDWGAEQYF. The CDR3 coding sequence is TGTGCCAGCAGCGTAGATTGGGGCGCCGAGCAGTACTTC.

The V gene is TRBV14, the J gene TRBJ1-5, with unresolved D. Germline values: CDR1 SGHDN, CDR2 FVKESK. Trimming took off 7 bases at V and 0 bases at J, with 10 bases between the two ends. This CDR3 has 14 amino acids. CDR3 in amino acids: CASNGLPSNQPQHF. In DNA form, the CDR3 reads TGTGCCAGCAACGGATTGCCTAGCAATCAGCCCCAGCATTTT.

The CDR3 protein is CASSQGQVGDKTEAFF. The CDR3 DNA reads TGCGCCAGCAGCCAAGGCCAGGTAGGGGACAAGACTGAAGCTTTCTTT. The V and J genes are TRBV4-1 and TRBJ1-1; D might be TRBD1 (6 bases). The V gene's germline CDR1 is MGHRA and CDR2 YSYEKL. V lost 1 base, J lost 5 bases, and 17 bases lay in between. The CDR3 length is 16 residues.

The rearrangement joins TRBV6-5 to TRBJ2-7, with 10 bases fitting TRBD2. This CDR3 comprises 15 residues. Trimming removed 6 bases from V and 4 bases from J; junction bases left unmatched: 9. CDR1 MNHEY and CDR2 SVGAGI come from the germline V gene. DNA for the CDR3: TGTGCCAGCAGCCTTCTAGCGGGAGAGACTTACGAGCAGTACTTC. It codes for CASSLLAGETYEQYF.

The rearrangement links TRBV7-4 to TRBJ2-1; the match to TRBD2 covers 9 bases. Germline trimming cut 3 bases from V and 8 bases from J; bases unmatched to any gene: 11. CDR3 size: 16 residues. The V gene's germline CDR1 is SGHVT and CDR2 SQSDAQ. The CDR3 bases are TGTGCCAGCAGCTTTCCACGTAGCGGGAGCCGGGATGAGCAGTTCTTC. Encoded protein: CASSFPRSGSRDEQFF.

CDR3 coding DNA: TGTGCCAGCAGGATATTGACAGGGGTTAATTCACCCCTCCACTTT. This gives the protein CASRILTGVNSPLHF. This sequence joins TRBV6-5 and TRBJ1-6; 8 bases align to TRBD1. V shed 6 bases, J shed 6 bases, and the junction held 7 bases outside the gene matches. CDR1 is MNHEY and CDR2 is SVGAGI in the germline V gene. This CDR3 is 15 amino acids long.

The chain joins TRBV6-2 or TRBV6-3 to TRBJ2-7; D is unresolved. Germline CDR1 reads MNHEY; CDR2 reads SVGEGT. V was pared by 5 bases and J by 3 bases, with 5 bases between. This CDR3 contains 11 residues. CDR3 coding DNA: TGTGCCAGCAGTACCCTCTACGAGCAGTACTTC. As protein: CASSTLYEQYF.

This chain joins TRBV12-5 and TRBJ1-5; TRBD1 matches at 7 bases. Germline-derived CDR1 and CDR2 are LGHNT and FRNRAP. This CDR3 is 12 amino acids long. The ends lost 5 bases at V and 7 bases at J; junction bases unmatched: 2. The CDR3: CASGTGAQPQHF. The CDR3 DNA reads TGTGCTAGTGGTACAGGGGCGCAGCCCCAGCATTTT.

The genes are TRBV28 and TRBJ2-2; D possibly corresponds to TRBD2 (5 bases). With 7 bases removed from V and 6 bases from J, the gap between germline ends came to 15 bases. Per the germline V gene, CDR1 is MDHEN and CDR2 is SYDVKM. The CDR3 loop spans 14 amino acids. CDR3: CASNFRGSSGELFF. DNA for the CDR3: TGTGCCAGCAACTTCCGGGGTTCGTCCGGGGAGCTGTTTTTT.

The gene calls are TRBV7-9 and TRBJ2-7; D call uncertain. The CDR3 covers 13 residues. Germline CDR1 and CDR2: SEHNR and FQNEAQ (reference sequence). Trimming removed 3 bases at V and 2 bases at J, with 8 bases between. The CDR3: CASSFPAAYEQYF. CDR3 DNA: TGTGCCAGCAGCTTCCCGGCAGCCTACGAGCAGTACTTC.

The gene calls are TRBV28 and TRBJ1-2; 10 bases align to TRBD1. The CDR3 is 16 amino acids. Germline loops: CDR1 MDHEN, CDR2 SYDVKM. V was clipped by 4 bases and J by 7 bases; unmatched bases: 12. DNA of the CDR3: TGTGCCAGCAGTTATGGGAATAGGGACAGGGGTACTGGCTACACCTTC. This codes for CASSYGNRDRGTGYTF.

V usage is TRBV24-1 and J usage is TRBJ2-1; D is undetermined. CDR1 and CDR2 (germline): KGHDR, SFDVKD. Trimming left V 9 bases short and J 0 bases short, with 17 bases between. The CDR3 contains 16 residues. In DNA, the CDR3 is TGTGCCACCCCCCCGAAGGTAGTGAGCTCCTACAATGAGCAGTTCTTC. Encoded protein: CATPPKVVSSYNEQFF.

The V gene is TRBV2, the J gene TRBJ2-7, with D possibly TRBD2 on 6 matching bases. Germline CDR1 reads SNHLY; CDR2 reads FYNNEI. CDR3 length: 14 residues. Trimming shortened V by 7 bases and J by 4 bases, and 17 bases separated the two germline ends. DNA for the CDR3: TGTGCCAGCATGAGGGACTCACAAAATTACGAGCAGTACTTC. It is translated as CASMRDSQNYEQYF.

V and J are TRBV5-1 and TRBJ2-3; possible D gene TRBD2, 6 bases. From germline, CDR1 is SGHRS and CDR2 YFSETQ. V was cut by 6 bases and J by 6 bases, with 14 bases left in between. The CDR3 has 13 residues. In nucleotides, the CDR3 is TGCGCCAGCATGAACTCGGGAGCCGATACGCAGTATTTT. This gives the protein CASMNSGADTQYF.

In this sample, this clone turned up once. In nucleotides, the CDR3 is TGTGCCAGCAGTTCTTTAGGGATCAGGGATGGCTACACCTTC. Its protein is CASSSLGIRDGYTF. The V and J genes are TRBV6-5 and TRBJ1-2; possibly TRBD1 for D (5 bases). This CDR3 has 14 residues. Germline-derived CDR1 and CDR2 are MNHEY and SVGAGI. The V gene lost 4 bases and the J gene lost 6 bases, with 15 bases spanning the gap.

A single count supports this clone. The chain joins TRBV5-1 to TRBJ2-5; D is undetermined. V was trimmed by 0 bases and J by 5 bases, leaving 14 bases between them. This CDR3 comprises 15 residues. Per the germline V gene, CDR1 is SGHRS and CDR2 is YFSETQ. This CDR3 is CASSLVGSGLETQYF. CDR3 DNA sequence: TGCGCCAGCAGCTTGGTGGGCAGTGGGCTCGAGACCCAGTACTTC.

This clone was counted once. The genes are TRBV3-1 (or the pseudogene TRBV3-2) and TRBJ2-3, with D uncertain. Trimming removed 7 bases at V and 2 bases at J, with 13 bases between. This CDR3 has 14 amino acids. Germline CDR1 and CDR2: LGHDT and YNNKEL (reference sequence). CDR3 loop: CASMLGGNTDTQYF. Here the CDR3 DNA reads TGTGCCAGCATGTTGGGCGGAAACACAGATACGCAGTATTTT.

The chain couples TRBV19 to TRBJ1-2; TRBD1 is a possible D gene (6 bases). Germline V lookup: CDR1 LNHDA, CDR2 SQIVND (reference sequence). This CDR3 is 14 amino acids long. With 5 bases removed from V and 0 bases from J, the gap between germline ends came to 10 bases. CDR3 sequence: CASSVTGTNYGYTF. The CDR3 DNA sequence: TGTGCCAGTAGTGTGACAGGCACTAACTATGGCTACACCTTC.

The chain employs TRBV27 and TRBJ2-5; D may be TRBD1 (6 bases). V was trimmed by 8 bases and J by 4 bases, leaving 20 bases between them. CDR1 and CDR2 from the germline V gene are MNHEY and SMNVEV (reference sequence). The CDR3 is made up of 15 amino acids. CDR3 sequence reads: CASHPSGTGLETQYF. CDR3 DNA: TGTGCCAGCCACCCCTCGGGAACAGGGCTAGAGACCCAGTACTTC.

This clone appeared once. CDR3 sequence reads: CASWASLGTLHF. The CDR3 DNA reads TGTGCCAGCTGGGCTTCCCTAGGTACCCTCCACTTT. The chain joins TRBV28 to TRBJ1-6; D not certain. This CDR3 comprises 12 residues. CDR1 is MDHEN and CDR2 is SYDVKM in the germline V gene. Trimming took off 8 bases at V and 14 bases at J, with 16 bases between the two ends.

The chain combines TRBV20-1 with TRBJ1-2; D not resolved. The CDR3 extends over 13 amino acids. CDR1 and CDR2 from the germline V gene are DFQATT and SNEGSKA (reference sequence). Trimming left V 3 bases short and J 2 bases short, with 10 bases between. The CDR3 bases are TGCAGTGCTAGTGACACTGGAAACTATGGCTACACCTTC. As protein: CSASDTGNYGYTF.